The 28 T cell receptor beta chains in this list originate from one sample, sequenced in a study of T-cell memory formation after mild COVID-19. Via MiXCR, TCRdb re-called the 5' RACE reads, giving one row per CDR3 protein. The sample has about 110,000 distinct CDR3 sequences; approximately 15% are singletons. Source material: PBMCs or a T cell subset sorted from them (not recorded which). Receptors originate from an adult woman who had mild COVID-19 (a few samples of this study predate the infection). Cell type and time point are not known.

The genes are TRBV4-1 and TRBJ1-1; the D gene is possibly TRBD1 (5 bases). V gave up 7 bases and J gave up 5 bases, with 14 bases separating them. The CDR3 loop spans 13 amino acids. Germline lookup yields CDR1 MGHRA and CDR2 YSYEKL. In DNA, the CDR3 is TGCGCCAGCACCCCTGTGGGGGGGACTGAAGCTTTCTTT. This translates into CASTPVGGTEAFF.

This clonotype has a handful of counts. This chain links TRBV7-2 with TRBJ1-1; D might be TRBD1 (5 bases). The CDR3 consists of 14 residues. Deletions cut 2 bases from V and 0 bases from J, with 7 bases between. CDR1 is SGHTA and CDR2 is FQGNSA in the germline V gene. CDR3 amino acids: CASSLMGLNTEAFF. In DNA form, the CDR3 reads TGTGCCAGCAGCTTAATGGGGCTGAACACTGAAGCTTTCTTT.

This clonotype was counted at least ten times. V usage is TRBV11-1 and J usage is TRBJ2-7; D remains ambiguous. Germline lookup yields CDR1 SGHAT and CDR2 FQDESV (reference sequence). CDR3 length equals 13 residues. V lost 3 bases, J lost 3 bases, and 9 bases lay in between. The CDR3 sequence is CASSFSAYYEQYF. The CDR3 region has the DNA TGTGCCAGCAGCTTTTCAGCGTACTACGAGCAGTACTTC.

The chain uses TRBV5-6 and TRBJ2-5; D may be TRBD2 (5 bases). The V end lost 1 base, the J end lost 5 bases, and 15 bases lay between the germline ends. Germline CDR1 SGHDT, CDR2 YYEEEE. The CDR3 totals 15 residues. The chain's CDR3 is CASSLSGLGLETQYF. Written as DNA, the CDR3 is TGTGCCAGCAGCTTGTCGGGGTTAGGGTTGGAGACCCAGTACTTC.

The chain joins TRBV29-1 to TRBJ2-5, with D perhaps matching TRBD1 or TRBD2 (5 bases each). This CDR3 has 15 amino acids. Trimming took 7 bases from V and 1 from J, leaving 19 bases between them. The germline CDR1 and CDR2 sequences are SQVTM and ANQGSEA. For the CDR3, the DNA is TGCAGCGCAACTGGGACCCTCGAAGGCCAAGAGACCCAGTACTTC. Protein sequence: CSATGTLEGQETQYF.

J is TRBJ2-5 and V is TRBV6-5; 11 bases match TRBD2. The CDR3 loop spans 14 amino acids. The J segment lost 4 bases and the V segment lost 6 bases, leaving 4 bases of the junction unmatched. Germline assignment: CDR1 MNHEY and CDR2 SVGAGI. CDR3: CASRNSGRGETQYF. For the CDR3, the DNA is TGTGCCAGCAGGAATAGCGGGAGGGGAGAGACCCAGTACTTC.

This rearrangement joins TRBV5-6 to TRBJ2-7, with D perhaps TRBD1 (6 bases). Trimming took off 2 bases at V and 3 bases at J, with 15 bases between the two ends. In germline, CDR1 is SGHDT, CDR2 YYEEEE. The CDR3 covers 15 residues. CDR3 protein: CASSFGAGEYYEQYF. The CDR3, as DNA: TGTGCCAGCAGCTTCGGTGCAGGGGAATACTACGAGCAGTACTTC.

The chain is built from TRBV12-3 or TRBV12-4 and TRBJ2-5, with D uncertain. Between the trimmed V and J ends, which lost 6 bases and 5 bases, there was a span of 7 bases. CDR3 length: 11 amino acids. The CDR3 nucleotides are TGTGCCAGCAGCCAGATGGAGACCCAGTACTTC. This gives the protein CASSQMETQYF.

The chain links TRBV11-1 to TRBJ1-2; no firm D call. V shed 2 bases and J shed 8 bases, with 9 bases lying between them. The V gene's germline CDR1 is SGHAT and CDR2 FQDESV (reference sequence). The CDR3 length is 12 residues. CDR3 residues: CASSLWREGYTF. CDR3 coding DNA: TGTGCCAGCAGCTTATGGAGAGAGGGCTACACCTTC. The full variable domain, in which reference TRBV11-1 and TRBJ1-2 provide the parts outside the CDR3, is EAEVAQSPRYKITEKSQAVAFWCDPISGHATLYWYRQILGQGPELLVQFQDESVVDDSQLPKDRFSAERLKGVDSTLKIQPAELGDSAMYLCASSLWREGYTFGSGTRLTVV.

This sequence joins TRBV7-9 and TRBJ2-3; 9 bases are shared with TRBD2. Germline loops: CDR1 SEHNR, CDR2 FQNEAQ (reference sequence). V dropped 5 bases and J dropped 2; count of bases not matched to a gene: 11. The CDR3 loop spans 17 amino acids. The CDR3 is CASSQTLAGETTDTQYF. The CDR3 DNA follows: TGTGCCAGCAGCCAAACCTTAGCGGGGGAAACCACAGATACGCAGTATTTT.

The chain employs TRBV12-3 or TRBV12-4 and TRBJ2-5; D is uncertain. This CDR3 region has 16 residues. The ends were cut back, 3 bases at V and 2 bases at J, with 16 bases in the middle. This chain's CDR3 is CASSFPRVLVQETQYF. Here the CDR3 DNA reads TGTGCCAGCAGTTTCCCACGAGTATTAGTACAAGAGACCCAGTACTTC.

This clonotype was counted only a few times. V usage is TRBV12-3 or TRBV12-4 and J usage is TRBJ2-3; D gene uncertain. Trimming shortened V by 3 bases and J by 4 bases, and 11 bases separated the two germline ends. The CDR3 has 14 amino acids. The CDR3 protein is CASSLWGTPDTQYF. CDR3 DNA sequence: TGTGCCAGCAGTTTGTGGGGAACACCAGATACGCAGTATTTT.

This chain connects TRBV14 to TRBJ2-1, with TRBD2 identical over 7 bases. The germline CDR1 and CDR2 sequences are SGHDN and FVKESK. Unmatched junction bases numbered 15, after V lost 8 bases and J lost 5 bases. This CDR3 comprises 16 residues. CDR3 bases: TGTGCCAGCTCCCCCAGATGGGGACTACCTCACAATGAGCAGTTCTTC. Amino acids: CASSPRWGLPHNEQFF.

This clonotype showed up just a few times. The chain is built from TRBV4-1 and TRBJ2-3; D is perhaps TRBD2 (5 bases). CDR1 MGHRA and CDR2 YSYEKL come from the germline V gene. V lost 0 bases and J lost 5, with 6 bases in between. This CDR3 is 13 amino acids long. The CDR3 sequence: CASSQDTRDTQYF. The CDR3, as DNA: TGCGCCAGCAGCCAAGATACTAGAGATACGCAGTATTTT.

The CDR3 sequence: CSARDPTSGRVSTDTQYF. The DNA for the CDR3 is TGCAGTGCTAGAGATCCGACTAGCGGGAGGGTTAGCACAGATACGCAGTATTTT. The chain combines TRBV20-1 with TRBJ2-3; 14 bases are a match to TRBD2. Unmatched junction bases numbered 5, after V lost 0 bases and J lost 0 bases. The CDR3 spans 18 residues. Germline V gene data show CDR1 as DFQATT and CDR2 as SNEGSKA (reference sequence).

This chain connects TRBV12-3 or TRBV12-4 to TRBJ1-3; D is unclear. V dropped 8 bases and J dropped 0 bases, with 11 bases sitting between them. The CDR3 is made up of 14 amino acids. The CDR3 DNA is TGTGCCAGCCGGGATCCTAGCTCTGGAAACACCATATATTTT. Translating it yields CASRDPSSGNTIYF.

The CDR3 reads CASRGQVYEQFF. CDR3 DNA sequence: TGTGCCAGTAGGGGACAGGTCTATGAGCAGTTCTTC. The chain recombines TRBV19 with TRBJ2-1, with 8 positions matching TRBD1. V lost 6 bases and J lost 8; bases outside the gene matches: 3. Germline V gene lookup returns CDR1 LNHDA and CDR2 SQIVND (reference sequence). The CDR3 is made up of 12 amino acids.

In this sample, this clonotype turned up a few times. This rearrangement joins TRBV3-1 to TRBJ2-1, with unresolved D. This CDR3 has 14 amino acids. The germline gives CDR1 LGHDT, CDR2 YNNKEL (reference sequence). V lost 0 bases and J lost 6, with 9 bases in between. The CDR3 is CASSQESRSNEQFF. CDR3 bases: TGTGCCAGCAGCCAAGAGTCCAGAAGCAATGAGCAGTTCTTC.

In this sample, this clonotype turned up a few times. The chain carries TRBV6-6 and TRBJ2-7, with no clear D. The CDR3 consists of 14 residues. Germline V gene data show CDR1 as MNHNY and CDR2 as SVGAGI (reference sequence). The germline V and J ends were trimmed by 5 bases and 4 bases, with 15 bases remaining between them. The CDR3 region has the DNA TGTGCCAGCAGTATTCGTCCTAGGATGTACGAGCAGTACTTC. This encodes CASSIRPRMYEQYF.

V is TRBV2 and J is TRBJ1-1; tentative D call: TRBD1 (5 bases). CDR3 length equals 15 residues. Trimming shortened V by 2 bases and J by 3 bases, and 13 bases separated the two germline ends. Germline assignment: CDR1 SNHLY and CDR2 FYNNEI. DNA for the CDR3: TGTGCCAGCAGTGAATGGGGGGGTATGGACACTGAAGCTTTCTTT. Encoded protein: CASSEWGGMDTEAFF.

CDR3 coding DNA: TGTGCCAGTAGCCCCTCCGCGGGGATAATCTCCTACGAGCAGTACTTC. Translating gives CASSPSAGIISYEQYF. The chain joins TRBV19 to TRBJ2-7; D might be TRBD2 (6 bases). The CDR3 is 16 amino acids. The V end was cut by 6 bases, the J end by 0 bases, with 18 bases between. Germline V gene lookup returns CDR1 LNHDA and CDR2 SQIVND (reference sequence). Looking up the rest from reference TRBV19 and TRBJ2-7 gives the full variable domain: DGGITQSPKYLFRKEGQNVTLSCEQNLNHDAMYWYRQDPGQGLRLIYYSQIVNDFQKGDIAEGYSVSREKKESFPLTVTSAQKNPTAFYLCASSPSAGIISYEQYFGPGTRLTVT.

The chain employs TRBV12-3 or TRBV12-4 and TRBJ1-2; no reliable D call. The CDR3 runs to 13 residues. V was shortened by 3 bases and J by 8 bases, with 13 bases between the two germline ends. CDR3 in amino acids: CASSFNSLRGYTF. The DNA of the CDR3 is TGTGCCAGCAGTTTTAACAGCTTGAGGGGCTACACCTTC.

The rearrangement uses TRBV20-1 and TRBJ2-7; a possible D gene is TRBD1 (6 bases). Trimming took 0 bases from V and 6 from J, leaving 12 bases between them. The CDR3 extends over 13 amino acids. Germline V gives CDR1 DFQATT, CDR2 SNEGSKA (reference sequence). The CDR3 sequence: CSARDSQGPEQYF. The CDR3 nucleotides read TGCAGTGCTAGAGACTCACAGGGCCCCGAGCAGTACTTC.

Only a few counts were recorded for this clonotype. This chain uses TRBV12-3 or TRBV12-4 with TRBJ2-5; TRBD1 might be the D (5 bases). The CDR3 is 13 residues long. Trimming removed 5 bases at V and 3 bases at J, with 10 bases between. CDR3 in amino acids: CASSPGREETQYF. The CDR3 DNA sequence: TGTGCCAGCAGTCCCGGCAGGGAAGAGACCCAGTACTTC.

The J gene is TRBJ2-3, the V gene TRBV18, with 12 bases fitting TRBD1. The germline CDR1 and CDR2 sequences are KGHSH and LQKENI. CDR3 size: 18 residues. Trimming took 8 bases from V and 3 from J; bases not matched to a gene: 15. The DNA for the CDR3 is TGTGCCAGCCAAGAAAGTGAAGGGACAGGGGGCTTAACAGATACGCAGTATTTT. Its translation: CASQESEGTGGLTDTQYF.

V usage is TRBV20-1 and J usage is TRBJ2-1; 7 bases map to TRBD2. The V segment lost 4 bases and the J segment 9 bases; nucleotides outside the gene matches: 6. Germline lookup yields CDR1 DFQATT and CDR2 SNEGSKA (reference sequence). The CDR3 is made up of 12 amino acids. The CDR3 sequence: CSANPGTTEQFF. DNA of the CDR3: TGCAGTGCTAATCCCGGGACTACTGAGCAGTTCTTC.

This clonotype was detected only a few times. The rearrangement links TRBV18 to TRBJ2-1; 7 bases fit TRBD2. Germline V gives CDR1 KGHSH, CDR2 LQKENI. V lost 3 bases and J lost 5; bases outside the gene matches: 4. The CDR3 spans 14 residues. The CDR3, as DNA: TGTGCCAGCTCACCCCGGGAGGTAAACAATGAGCAGTTCTTC. Translating it yields CASSPREVNNEQFF.

The chain recombines TRBV12-3 or TRBV12-4 with TRBJ2-7; D may be TRBD1 or TRBD2 (7 bases each). Trimming pared 6 bases from V and 5 bases from J, leaving 20 bases between. The CDR3 runs 15 residues. CDR3 residues: CASRPRQGGMDEQYF. CDR3 sequence (DNA): TGTGCCAGCAGGCCCAGACAGGGAGGGATGGACGAGCAGTACTTC.